Listed below are T cell receptor beta chains from one sample, sequenced in a study of resident and recirculating memory T cells in vitiligo. Measured with immunoSEQ multiplex PCR; TCRdb has only the in-frame clones, and not every one. The table includes 70,000 to 95,000 clones, about 91% detected once. Sequenced material: blood. These receptors were obtained from a male donor with vitiligo. The CDR3 runs from the conserved cysteine through the conserved F or W.

>TRBV5-1|TRBJ2-1|15
CASSFTGEGYNEQFF
>TRBV7-9|TRBJ2-7|16
CASSLDRGGGHYEQYF
>TRBV2|TRBJ2-3|17
CASTNDRSPLPTDTQYF
>TRBV28|TRBJ2-5|15
CASRNIGTSWETQYF
>TRBV5-1|TRBJ2-2|14
CASSPPGGTGELFF
>TRBV27|TRBJ2-1|15
CASLPRGLAGIRGFF
>TRBV6-6|TRBJ1-4|14
CASSYRTENEKLFF
>TRBV7-2|TRBJ1-1|13
CASTRTASTEAFF
>TRBV5-1|TRBJ1-1|15
CASSASGGGETEAFF
>TRBV21-1|TRBJ1-1|14
CASSRRTGGTEAFF
>TRBV7-3|TRBJ2-1|14
CASSLMVTTNEQFF
>TRBV12-5|TRBJ2-1|15
CASGPGLAAYNEQFF
>TRBV2|TRBJ1-5|14
CASSESSINQPQHF
>TRBV28|TRBJ1-3|15
CASSATGGDGNTIYF
>TRBV5-1|TRBJ2-1|18
CASSKVQKAEVLGNEQFF
>TRBV7-9|TRBJ2-7|13
CASSPPLGREQYF
>TRBV5-1|TRBJ1-1|15
CASSLAQGARTEAFF
>TRBV4-1|TRBJ1-5|16
CASSPMAVGSNQPQHF
>TRBV13|TRBJ1-3|16
CASSLGPRVITNTIYF
>TRBV7-3|TRBJ2-5|15
CASSLRGAVQETQYF
>TRBV7-9|TRBJ2-5|17
CASSLAGIAEASGTQYF
>TRBV18|TRBJ2-7|15
CASSPGLAGRYEQYF
>TRBV7-3|TRBJ2-1|15
CASSLSSSGNNEQFF
>TRBV5-4|TRBJ2-5|13
CASSLLDSETQYF
>TRBV7-2|TRBJ1-5|15
CASSLTQGGYQPQHF
>TRBV6-1|TRBJ1-4|15
CASSPRQGAIEKLFF
>TRBV7-3|TRBJ2-1|16
CASSGEGGSGYNEQFF
>TRBV5-4|TRBJ1-2|15
CASTTPTEANYGYTF
>TRBV7-9|TRBJ2-7|15
CASSSRGRPGGEQYF
>TRBV4-2|TRBJ2-7|16
CASSQARTSGRVEQYF
>TRBV27|TRBJ2-7|13
CASSLGLASEQYF
>TRBV5-1|TRBJ2-5|14
CASSQGQVQETQYF
>TRBV2|TRBJ2-3|14
CASMLAGSTDTQYF
>TRBV7-3|TRBJ2-1|15
CASSSYGTPYNEQFF
>TRBV5-5|TRBJ2-1|13
CASSLQRLNEQFF
>TRBV7-2|TRBJ2-7|13
CASSLEGAYEQYF
>TRBV19|TRBJ1-5|15
CASSPLLGGGQPQHF
>TRBV7-9|TRBJ1-2|14
CASSSGGTNYGYTF
>TRBV6-6|TRBJ2-2|15
CASSYGRRATGELFF
>TRBV11-2|TRBJ2-3|16
CASSPRGLAVGDTQYF
>TRBV28|TRBJ1-1|19
CASSLSVDVRQLGGTEAFF
>TRBV7-9|TRBJ2-7|15
CASSLEGQFRNEQYF
>TRBV29-1|TRBJ2-7|15
CSVSGTAVGSYEQYF
>TRBV11-2|TRBJ2-2|12
CASSLNTGELFF
>TRBV28|TRBJ2-1|15
CASRSPGSHYNEQFF
>TRBV23-1|TRBJ1-1|15
CASSLAPGKNTEAFF
>TRBV19|TRBJ2-7|14
CSSKQGPLSYEQYF
>TRBV7-9|TRBJ2-7|16
CASSPRGGLRSYEQYF
>TRBV10-3|TRBJ2-1|16
CAINLRGRESYNEQFF
>TRBV6-4|TRBJ2-3|16
CASSAPGTDGTDTQYF
>TRBV28|TRBJ1-2|12
CASTLGEGGYTF
>TRBV21-1|TRBJ2-4|11
CASSKRDIQYF
>TRBV6-4|TRBJ2-3|14
CASSDSGGADTQYF